One T cell receptor beta chain is described in this entry. This record comes from a study of control samples from healthy donors and cancer patients. The germline V gene encodes CDR1 LGHNA and CDR2 YNFKEQ. Trimming pared 4 bases from V and 7 bases from J, leaving 19 bases between. The CDR3 spans 16 residues. Produced via immunoSEQ multiplex PCR; TCRdb's table is partial and in-frame only. The data show about 82,000 clones, around 94% seen once. The genes are TRBV4-2 and TRBJ1-4, with D unclear. The sequenced sample was blood. The TCR was taken from a woman between 18 and 30 years old in good health. The CDR3 region has the DNA TGTGCCAGCAGCCGAAGTGGGGAGGCGCGGCTTGAAAAACTGTTTTTT. Translating gives CASSRSGEARLEKLFF.